This T cell receptor (beta chain) was identified in a study of blood T cell repertoires in COVID-19. The germline gives CDR1 LNHDA, CDR2 SQIVND (reference sequence). The CDR3 is 13 amino acids. J gave up 7 bases and V 9 bases, and 8 bases lay outside the gene matches. Generated by immunoSEQ multiplex PCR, the TCRdb table keeps only in-frame clones and is missing some. The table shows under 90,000 clones, with roughly 90% occurring only once. The J gene is TRBJ1-2, the V gene TRBV19; TRBD1 agrees at 10 bases. Sample: peripheral blood. This sequence was found in a man between 65 and 85 years old with active or convalescent COVID-19. CDR3 sequence reads: CASSRGQGPGYTF. DNA of the CDR3: TGTGCCAGCTCCCGGGGACAGGGGCCTGGCTACACCTTC.